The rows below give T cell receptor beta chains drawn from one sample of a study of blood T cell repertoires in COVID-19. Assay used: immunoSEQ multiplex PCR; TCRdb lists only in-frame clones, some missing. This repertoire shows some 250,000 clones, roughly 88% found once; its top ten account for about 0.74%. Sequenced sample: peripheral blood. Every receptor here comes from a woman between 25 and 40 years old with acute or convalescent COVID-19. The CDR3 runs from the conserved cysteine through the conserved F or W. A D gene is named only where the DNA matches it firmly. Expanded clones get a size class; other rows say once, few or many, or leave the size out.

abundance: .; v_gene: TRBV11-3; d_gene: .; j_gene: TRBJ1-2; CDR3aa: CASSWSGTNYGYTF; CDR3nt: TGTGCCAGCAGCTGGTCAGGCACTAACTATGGCTACACCTTC
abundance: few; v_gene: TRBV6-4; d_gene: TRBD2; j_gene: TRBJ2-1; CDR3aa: CASSAASGSYNEQFF; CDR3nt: TGTGCCAGCAGTGCTGCTAGCGGTTCCTACAATGAGCAGTTCTTC
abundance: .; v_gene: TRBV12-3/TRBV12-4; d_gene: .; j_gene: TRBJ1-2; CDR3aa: CASRTHSGYTF; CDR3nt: TGTGCCAGCAGAACACACAGTGGCTACACCTTC
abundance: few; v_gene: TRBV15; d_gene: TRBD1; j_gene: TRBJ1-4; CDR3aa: CATSRGGQGNEKLFF; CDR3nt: TGTGCCACCAGCAGAGGGGGACAGGGAAATGAAAAACTGTTTTTT
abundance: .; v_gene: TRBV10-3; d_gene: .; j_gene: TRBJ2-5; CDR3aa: CAISNQLQETQYF; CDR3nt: TGTGCCATCAGCAACCAGTTACAAGAGACCCAGTACTTC
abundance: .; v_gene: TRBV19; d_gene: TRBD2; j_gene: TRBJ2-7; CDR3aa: CASSSNSGPPYEQYF; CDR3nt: TGTGCCAGTAGTTCTAATAGCGGGCCACCCTACGAGCAGTACTTC
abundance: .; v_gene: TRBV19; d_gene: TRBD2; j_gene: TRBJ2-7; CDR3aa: CASSMEASGSAYEQYF; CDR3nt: TGTGCCAGTAGTATGGAGGCTAGCGGGAGCGCCTACGAGCAGTACTTC
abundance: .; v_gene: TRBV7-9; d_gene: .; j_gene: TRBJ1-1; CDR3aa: CASSPDITEAFF; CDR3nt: TGTGCCAGCAGCCCCGACATCACTGAAGCTTTCTTT
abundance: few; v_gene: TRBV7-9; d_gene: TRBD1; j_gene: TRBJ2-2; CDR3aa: CASLDRANTGELFF; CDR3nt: TGTGCCAGCCTGGACAGGGCGAACACCGGGGAGCTGTTTTTT
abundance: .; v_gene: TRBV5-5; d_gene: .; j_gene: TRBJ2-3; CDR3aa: CASTEGGGTDTQYF; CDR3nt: TGTGCCAGCACCGAGGGAGGGGGGACAGATACGCAGTATTTT
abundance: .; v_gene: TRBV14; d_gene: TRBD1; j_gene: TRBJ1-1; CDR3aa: CASSQEPSPGTGRDTRQNTEAFF; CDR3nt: TGTGCCAGCAGCCAAGAGCCTTCCCCCGGGACAGGGCGTGACACTCGCCAGAACACTGAAGCTTTCTTT
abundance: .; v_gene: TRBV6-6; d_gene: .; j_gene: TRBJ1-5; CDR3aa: CASLPVGGASNQPQHF; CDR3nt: TGTGCCAGCTTACCCGTGGGGGGAGCTAGCAATCAGCCCCAGCATTTT
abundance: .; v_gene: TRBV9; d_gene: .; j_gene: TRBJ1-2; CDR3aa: CASSPSSHPNYGYTF; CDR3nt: TGTGCCAGCAGCCCTAGCTCCCACCCTAACTATGGCTACACCTTC
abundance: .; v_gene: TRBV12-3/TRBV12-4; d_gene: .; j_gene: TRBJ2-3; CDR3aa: CASSFLSHTQYF; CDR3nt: TGTGCCAGCAGTTTCCTTAGCCATACGCAGTATTTT